The 18 T cell receptor beta chains below come from one sample, sequenced in a study of blood T cells in healthy people across ages. With a J-beta primer mix and a sample-barcoded 5' primer, a second PCR ran 7 to 11 cycles. TCRdb re-derived calls from the 5' RACE reads in MiXCR, one entry per CDR3 protein. The table has roughly 720,000 distinct CDR3 sequences, roughly 53% seen once; the top ten hold roughly 40%. Sample: blood. Every receptor here comes from a man older than 75 in good health.

The chain couples TRBV25-1 to TRBJ1-4; D unresolved. The CDR3 runs to 13 residues. Germline CDR1 and CDR2: MGHDK and SYGVNS. Trimming stripped 8 bases from V and 5 bases from J, with 12 bases between. The CDR3: CASRTVLNEKLFF. The DNA of the CDR3 is TGTGCCAGCCGCACAGTCCTGAATGAAAAACTGTTTTTT.

This chain links TRBV28 with TRBJ1-1; the D gene is possibly TRBD1 (5 bases). The CDR3 is 16 amino acids. V was shortened by 7 bases and J by 0 bases, with 18 bases between the two germline ends. The germline CDR1 and CDR2 sequences are MDHEN and SYDVKM. This CDR3 reads CASTPVGTTVNTEAFF. The CDR3 DNA reads as TGTGCCAGCACCCCGGTTGGGACGACAGTGAACACTGAAGCTTTCTTT.

The rearrangement uses TRBV29-1 and TRBJ1-1; D gene ambiguous. This CDR3 region has 13 residues. V lost 4 bases and J 4 bases, leaving 13 bases between the germline ends. Germline V gene data show CDR1 as SQVTM and CDR2 as ANQGSEA. CDR3 sequence reads: CSVVSPGGTEAFF. For the CDR3, the DNA is TGCAGCGTTGTATCCCCCGGTGGCACTGAAGCTTTCTTT.

As for this clonotype: Here the CDR3 omits its conserved ending phenylalanine or tryptophan, so a read error is the likely source. This chain joins TRBV20-1 and TRBJ2-5; 8 nucleotides line up with TRBD2. The closer fit of TRBJ2-7 to the DNA end suggests the J call may be wrong. The CDR3 length is 13 residues. Germline V CDR1 and CDR2: DFQATT, SNEGSKA (reference sequence). The CDR3 DNA is TGCAGTCCTCCCCAACGGGGGGGGTACGAGCAGTACTTA. It encodes CSPPQRGGYEQYL.

The CDR3 loop is CSVRDGERQYF. CDR3 nucleotide sequence: TGCAGCGTTCGGGACGGGGAGCGGCAGTACTTC. The chain recombines TRBV29-1 with TRBJ2-5; D is possibly TRBD1 or TRBD2 (5 bases each). CDR1 SQVTM and CDR2 ANQGSEA come from the germline V gene. Trimming took off 5 bases at V and 11 bases at J, with 15 bases between the two ends. The CDR3 has 11 residues.

J is TRBJ2-7 and V is TRBV9; unclear D gene. Germline V gives CDR1 SGDLS, CDR2 YYNGEE. The CDR3 runs to 15 residues. V dropped 0 bases and J dropped 3 bases, with 13 bases sitting between them. CDR3 protein: CASSVEASVIYEQYF. The CDR3, as DNA: TGTGCCAGCAGCGTAGAGGCTAGTGTTATCTACGAGCAGTACTTC. Together with reference TRBV9 and TRBJ2-7, the CDR3 gives the full variable domain: DSGVTQTPKHLITATGQRVTLRCSPRSGDLSVYWYQQSLDQGLQFLIQYYNGEERAKGNILERFSAQQFPDLHSELNLSSLELGDSALYFCASSVEASVIYEQYFGPGTRLTVT.

V and J are TRBV7-2 and TRBJ2-7; 7 bases align to TRBD1. J gave up 5 bases and V 4 bases, and 11 bases lay outside the gene matches. The CDR3 contains 15 residues. The germline V gene has CDR1 SGHTA and CDR2 FQGNSA. The CDR3 DNA reads as TGTGCCAGCAGCTCCGACGACAGGGTCGGGAACGAGCAGTACTTC. Residues: CASSSDDRVGNEQYF.

The chain employs TRBV7-6 and TRBJ2-7; 8 bases line up with TRBD1. Gene TRBJ2-5 matches the end of the DNA better, so the J call may be wrong. The germline V gene encodes CDR1 SGHVS and CDR2 FNYEAQ. The CDR3 length is 16 residues. Here the CDR3 reads CASSSTGTGIPETQYF. CDR3 DNA: TGTGCCAGCAGCTCCACCGGGACAGGTATTCCGGAGACCCAGTACTTC.

Only a few counts were recorded for this clonotype. This chain joins TRBV7-9 and TRBJ1-1; D is possibly TRBD1 (6 bases). The CDR3 consists of 13 residues. Germline V gives CDR1 SEHNR, CDR2 FQNEAQ (reference sequence). The V end lost 2 bases, the J end lost 3 bases, and 7 bases lay between the germline ends. CDR3 sequence reads: CASSLSGDTEAFF. The CDR3 nucleotides are TGTGCCAGCAGCTTATCAGGGGACACTGAAGCTTTCTTT.

The sample holds one count of this clonotype. V is TRBV20-1 and J is TRBJ1-2; possibly TRBD1 for D (5 bases). Germline values: CDR1 DFQATT, CDR2 SNEGSKA (reference sequence). The CDR3 consists of 16 residues. Deletions cut 3 bases from V and 8 bases from J, with 25 bases between. CDR3 in amino acids: CSASPALGEGRYGYTF. The DNA for the CDR3 is TGCAGTGCTAGTCCCGCCCTAGGGGAAGGTCGTTACGGCTACACCTTC.

This chain links TRBV9 with TRBJ2-1; D unclear. CDR1 is SGDLS and CDR2 is YYNGEE in the germline V gene. The CDR3 runs 12 residues. The germline V and J ends were trimmed by 0 bases and 11 bases, with 9 bases remaining between them. The CDR3 DNA sequence: TGTGCCAGCAGCGTAGCTGAGGCACAGCAGTTCTTC. Translation: CASSVAEAQQFF.

This clonotype was seen a handful of times. V usage is TRBV27 and J usage is TRBJ2-1, with 9 bases lining up with TRBD1. V lost 9 bases, J lost 2 bases, and 8 bases stayed unmatched. Germline CDR1 and CDR2: MNHEY and SMNVEV (reference sequence). The CDR3 contains 15 residues. The CDR3 nucleotides read TGTGCCAGTACCTCCGGGACAGGGCCCTACAATGAGCAGTTCTTC. It translates to CASTSGTGPYNEQFF.

The chain joins TRBV2 to TRBJ1-2; 9 bases are shared with TRBD1. Germline trimming cut 4 bases from V and 3 bases from J; bases unmatched to any gene: 6. Germline lookup yields CDR1 SNHLY and CDR2 FYNNEI. The CDR3 sequence is 15 residues long. The CDR3 is CASSVRTGDYYGYTF. The CDR3, as DNA: TGTGCCAGCAGTGTACGGACAGGGGATTACTATGGCTACACCTTC.

The CDR3 sequence is CASSELYRGQPYEQYF. CDR3 in DNA: TGTGCCAGCAGCGAATTATACAGGGGGCAACCCTACGAGCAGTACTTC. The chain links TRBV7-9 to TRBJ2-5, with TRBD1 matching over 9 bases. The J call is uncertain, as TRBJ2-7 better fits the DNA end. Per the germline V gene, CDR1 is SEHNR and CDR2 is FQNEAQ (reference sequence). CDR3 length: 16 residues.

The rearrangement links TRBV28 to TRBJ2-1; D tentatively fits TRBD1 or TRBD2 (6 bases each). CDR1 MDHEN and CDR2 SYDVKM come from the germline V gene. CDR3 length: 15 amino acids. Trimming left V 6 bases short and J 4 bases short, with 16 bases between. The CDR3 spells CASRSQAGQYNEQFF. CDR3 DNA: TGTGCCAGCAGGTCCCAGGCGGGACAATACAATGAGCAGTTCTTC.

CDR3 DNA: TGCAGTGCCGCGAGCCGGACTAGCGGGCTTACCTACGAGCAGTACTTC. Its protein product is CSAASRTSGLTYEQYF. This chain uses TRBV20-1 with TRBJ2-4, with 11 bases lining up with TRBD2. The last part of the DNA fits TRBJ2-7 better; the J call may be wrong. The CDR3 is 16 amino acids. Looked up from germline, CDR1 is DFQATT and CDR2 is SNEGSKA (reference sequence).

The V and J genes are TRBV24-1 and TRBJ1-1, with unresolved D. The V end was cut by 3 bases, the J end by 4 bases, with 8 bases between. CDR1 and CDR2 from the germline V gene are KGHDR and SFDVKD. The CDR3 is 13 residues long. The CDR3 protein is CATSDRAGTEAFF. CDR3 bases: TGTGCCACCAGTGATAGGGCGGGCACTGAAGCTTTCTTT.

The V and J genes are TRBV29-1 and TRBJ2-1, with a possible D match to TRBD2 (6 bases). Trimming left V 3 bases short and J 0 bases short, with 9 bases between. Germline V gene lookup returns CDR1 SQVTM and CDR2 ANQGSEA. The CDR3 is made up of 14 amino acids. The CDR3 bases are TGCAGCGTTGAGCGGGGCAACTCCTACAATGAGCAGTTCTTC. The encoded protein is CSVERGNSYNEQFF.